What follows are 25 T cell receptor beta chains derived from one specimen sequenced in a study of early T cells in non-severe SARS-CoV-2 infection. Each CDR3 protein gets one entry after TCRdb re-called the 5' RACE reads with MiXCR. Here the sample spans some 64,000 distinct CDR3 sequences, 9.5% to 14% being singletons. The sequenced material came from whole blood. The receptors originated from an adult who was a healthcare worker with PCR-confirmed SARS-CoV-2 infection or an uninfected control (not recorded which).

In its sample, this clonotype was seen many times. The chain carries TRBV11-1 and TRBJ2-7; D gene ambiguous. Germline CDR1 and CDR2: SGHAT and FQDESV (reference sequence). This CDR3 region has 12 residues. V was shortened by 6 bases and J by 2 bases, with 8 bases between the two germline ends. CDR3 in DNA: TGTGCCAGCAGTCCTACTACCTACGAGCAGTACTTC. Translation gives CASSPTTYEQYF.

In this sample, this clonotype turned up many times. The junction differs from germline at one of its ends, possibly a read error. The V call is TRBV7-7, the J call TRBJ2-5; TRBD1 aligns across 8 bases. Germline V CDR1 and CDR2: SSHAT, FNYEAQ (reference sequence). The CDR3 runs to 16 residues. The CDR3 loop reads CASSSGQDTYQETQYF. In DNA form, the CDR3 reads TGTGCTAGCAGCTCGGGACAGGATACGTACCAAGAGACCCAGTACTTC.

This clonotype was detected only a few times. The rearrangement uses TRBV20-1 and TRBJ1-5, with D perhaps matching TRBD1 (6 bases). From germline, CDR1 is DFQATT and CDR2 SNEGSKA (reference sequence). V was trimmed by 4 bases and J by 4 bases, leaving 14 bases between them. CDR3 length equals 14 residues. The CDR3: CSATDGQGNQPQHF. The DNA of the CDR3 is TGCAGTGCTACCGACGGGCAGGGGAATCAGCCCCAGCATTTT.

This clonotype has ten or more counts. The chain links TRBV29-1 to TRBJ1-5; no clear D. V was trimmed by 5 bases and J by 1 base, leaving 6 bases between them. This CDR3 comprises 12 residues. Germline values: CDR1 SQVTM, CDR2 ANQGSEA. The CDR3: CSVSGSNQPQHF. The CDR3 DNA sequence: TGCAGCGTTTCGGGGAGCAATCAGCCCCAGCATTTT.

In this sample, this clonotype turned up a few times. The V and J genes are TRBV30 and TRBJ1-2; D not resolved. V lost 0 bases to trimming and J lost 1 base, with 3 bases between them. The CDR3 consists of 12 residues. Germline CDR1 GTSNPN, CDR2 SVGIG (reference sequence). The chain's CDR3 is CAWSVLNYGYTF. DNA for the CDR3: TGTGCCTGGAGTGTACTTAACTATGGCTACACCTTC.

The gene calls are TRBV12-3 or TRBV12-4 and TRBJ1-6; D remains ambiguous. Between the trimmed V and J ends, which lost 7 bases and 8 bases, there was a span of 12 bases. The CDR3 is 13 amino acids. CDR3 bases: TGTGCCAGCACCGTTGGACGGGATTCACCCCTCCACTTT. Translated, it gives CASTVGRDSPLHF.

This clonotype was seen only a few times. This chain connects TRBV7-9 to TRBJ2-2, with TRBD1 matching 7 bases. With 6 bases clipped from V and 1 base from J, the junction kept 5 bases outside the gene matches. Germline loops: CDR1 SEHNR, CDR2 FQNEAQ (reference sequence). The CDR3 extends over 15 amino acids. This CDR3 is CASRLDRVNTGELFF. CDR3 DNA: TGTGCCAGCAGACTTGACAGGGTGAACACCGGGGAGCTGTTTTTT.

This CDR3 reads CASSKTGGAHEQYF. The DNA for the CDR3 is TGTGCCAGCAGCAAGACGGGGGGGGCCCACGAGCAGTACTTC. The chain couples TRBV12-3 or TRBV12-4 to TRBJ2-7, with 8 bases lining up with TRBD2. The CDR3 contains 14 residues. The V and J ends lost 6 bases and 5 bases, in that order; junction bases with no gene match: 9.

This clonotype was detected only a few times. This chain uses TRBV27 with TRBJ1-1, with D unresolved. Per germline, CDR1 MNHEY and CDR2 SMNVEV (reference sequence). The CDR3 loop spans 13 amino acids. V lost 2 bases and J lost 4, with 8 bases in between. DNA of the CDR3: TGTGCCAGCAGTTTAAGGGTAGGCACTGAAGCTTTCTTT. Amino acids: CASSLRVGTEAFF.

This clonotype was counted at least ten times. The chain recombines TRBV5-1 with TRBJ2-5; possible D gene TRBD2, 5 bases. Trimming stripped 2 bases from V and 5 bases from J, with 10 bases between. CDR1 is SGHRS, CDR2 YFSETQ, per germline. The CDR3 sequence is 13 residues long. Here the CDR3 reads CASSFEGGETQYF. CDR3 DNA sequence: TGCGCCAGCAGCTTCGAGGGCGGGGAGACCCAGTACTTC.

This clonotype was recorded many times. This chain links TRBV5-1 with TRBJ2-3, with 8 bases that match TRBD1. The V segment lost 3 bases and the J segment 2 bases; nucleotides outside the gene matches: 2. Germline CDR1 and CDR2: SGHRS and YFSETQ. The CDR3 contains 14 residues. Written as DNA, the CDR3 is TGCGCCAGCAGCTGGGGACAGGACACAGATACGCAGTATTTT. Residues: CASSWGQDTDTQYF.

The table lists this clonotype with a few counts. This chain uses TRBV6-5 with TRBJ2-5, with a tentative D call TRBD1 (6 bases). Trimming stripped 1 base from V and 4 bases from J, with 13 bases between. CDR3 size: 15 residues. From germline, CDR1 is MNHEY and CDR2 SVGAGI. This CDR3 is CASSYLGARRETQYF. The CDR3 coding sequence is TGTGCCAGCAGTTACTTGGGGGCGCGTCGAGAGACCCAGTACTTC.

This clonotype has a count of ten or more. The rearrangement uses TRBV4-3 and TRBJ2-7; D could derive from TRBD1 or TRBD2 (5 bases each). Germline V gene sequence: CDR1 LGHNA, CDR2 YSLEER. The V end lost 5 bases, the J end lost 6 bases, and 17 bases lay between the germline ends. This CDR3 has 14 amino acids. The CDR3 protein is CASSFGALAAEQYF. DNA for the CDR3: TGCGCCAGCAGCTTCGGGGCCCTAGCAGCCGAGCAGTACTTC.

The V and J genes are TRBV6-2 or TRBV6-3 and TRBJ1-1; perhaps TRBD1 as D (5 bases). Trimming stripped 5 bases from V and 1 base from J, with 26 bases between. Germline V gene lookup returns CDR1 MNHEY and CDR2 SVGEGT. This CDR3 is built from 19 residues. The CDR3 here is CASSHGADRRGSWNTEAFF. The CDR3 DNA reads TGTGCCAGCAGTCACGGGGCGGATCGACGTGGCAGCTGGAACACTGAAGCTTTCTTT.

This chain connects TRBV5-1 to TRBJ2-2; a weak D match, TRBD1 (6 bases). Germline lookup yields CDR1 SGHRS and CDR2 YFSETQ. Trimming removed 3 bases at V and 5 bases at J, with 17 bases between. The CDR3 has 16 residues. In DNA form, the CDR3 reads TGCGCCAGCAGCTACCCGAGGCAGGGGTTAACCGGGGAGCTGTTTTTT. It specifies CASSYPRQGLTGELFF.

This clonotype has a count of ten or more. The chain couples TRBV27 to TRBJ1-1, with 7 bases lining up with TRBD1. Trimming took 5 bases from V and 0 from J; bases not matched to a gene: 9. CDR3 length equals 16 residues. The germline V gene encodes CDR1 MNHEY and CDR2 SMNVEV (reference sequence). Here the CDR3 reads CASSPRTGTMNTEAFF. In DNA form, the CDR3 reads TGTGCCAGCAGTCCGAGGACAGGTACCATGAACACTGAAGCTTTCTTT.

This clonotype was detected ten times or more. The genes are TRBV29-1 and TRBJ2-2; D might be TRBD1 (6 bases). The CDR3 length is 14 residues. V was cut by 6 bases and J by 1 base, with 12 bases left in between. The germline CDR1 and CDR2 sequences are SQVTM and ANQGSEA. The CDR3 reads CSVTGTLNTGELFF. The CDR3 DNA sequence: TGCAGCGTGACCGGGACACTGAACACCGGGGAGCTGTTTTTT.

The table lists this clonotype with many counts. The chain joins TRBV15 to TRBJ1-5, with TRBD1 identical over 9 bases. The V gene's germline CDR1 is LNHNV and CDR2 YYDKDF (reference sequence). CDR3 length equals 13 residues. V trimming: 5 bases; J trimming: 7 bases; junction bases outside the gene matches: 3. This CDR3 reads CATSPGQGQPQHF. DNA for the CDR3: TGTGCCACCAGCCCGGGACAGGGACAGCCCCAGCATTTT.

This clonotype has just a few counts. The chain employs TRBV15 and TRBJ1-5; D is perhaps TRBD1 (6 bases). Trimming pared 3 bases from V and 5 bases from J, leaving 14 bases between. The length of the CDR3 is 15 residues. The germline V gene encodes CDR1 LNHNV and CDR2 YYDKDF (reference sequence). CDR3 coding DNA: TGTGCCACCAGCAGGACAGGCGTCTGGGATCAGCCCCAGCATTTT. Translated, it gives CATSRTGVWDQPQHF.

A few counts support this clonotype. The V gene is TRBV5-6, the J gene TRBJ2-7; TRBD1 agrees at 9 bases. The germline gives CDR1 SGHDT, CDR2 YYEEEE. This CDR3 is built from 14 residues. Germline trimming cut 0 bases from V and 7 bases from J; bases unmatched to any gene: 5. The CDR3 coding sequence is TGTGCCAGCAGCTTGGGGGACAGGGAATGGGAGCAGTACTTC. It is translated as CASSLGDREWEQYF.

V gene TRBV4-1 combines with J gene TRBJ2-1, with a weak D call TRBD1 (5 bases). CDR1 and CDR2 (germline): MGHRA, YSYEKL. The CDR3 has 15 residues. V lost 4 bases, J lost 5 bases, and 15 bases lay in between. The CDR3 spells CASSLAGQKNNEQFF. CDR3 sequence (DNA): TGCGCCAGCAGCCTGGCAGGACAAAAAAACAATGAGCAGTTCTTC.

This clonotype has a handful of counts. The chain joins TRBV10-3 to TRBJ2-5, with 7 bases that match TRBD2. From germline, CDR1 is ENHRY and CDR2 SYGVKD. Trimming at V came to 6 bases and at J to 2 bases, leaving 3 bases not matched to a gene. The CDR3 has 13 residues. The CDR3, as DNA: TGTGCCATCAGCCAGGGACTACAAGAGACCCAGTACTTC. Translation gives CAISQGLQETQYF.

The chain links TRBV27 to TRBJ2-6; D is unresolved. V was shortened by 4 bases and J by 5 bases, with 12 bases between the two germline ends. The CDR3 totals 15 residues. Germline CDR1 MNHEY, CDR2 SMNVEV (reference sequence). The CDR3, as DNA: TGTGCCAGCAGTTCCCGGGCCCCTCGGGCCAACGTCCTGACTTTC. Protein: CASSSRAPRANVLTF. The variable domain in full, completed from reference TRBV27 and TRBJ2-6, reads EAQVTQNPRYLITVTGKKLTVTCSQNMNHEYMSWYRQDPGLGLRQIYYSMNVEVTDKGDVPEGYKVSRKEKRNFPLILESPSPNQTSLYFCASSSRAPRANVLTFGAGSRLTVL.

This clonotype has a handful of counts. In DNA form, the CDR3 reads TGTGCCTGGAGAAAGGGGGCTTCCAGGAATGAAAAACTGTTTTTT. Protein sequence: CAWRKGASRNEKLFF. The rearrangement links TRBV30 to TRBJ1-4; 7 positions match TRBD1. Germline lookup yields CDR1 GTSNPN and CDR2 SVGIG (reference sequence). The CDR3 runs to 15 residues. Trimming took 3 bases from V and 5 from J; bases not matched to a gene: 9.

This clonotype has at least ten counts. The chain combines TRBV27 with TRBJ2-3, with D unclear. Trimming took 8 bases from V and 14 from J, leaving 26 bases between them. Germline V gene sequence: CDR1 MNHEY, CDR2 SMNVEV (reference sequence). The CDR3 spans 14 residues. CDR3 in DNA: TGTGCCAGCGCAACCAACCTGGAACCCGGGCGTAGGTATTTT. Its protein is CASATNLEPGRRYF.